This TCR beta chain was found in a study of tumor and adjacent non-tumor tissue in lung cancer. About this clonotype itself: A much larger clonotype is one base distant, so this may be a read error.

No cell sorting was done before RNA was extracted from the tissue. This CDR3 has 14 amino acids. The library came from three nested PCR rounds adapted from ARM-PCR protocols. TCRdb reanalysed the multiplex PCR reads using MiXCR and keeps one entry per CDR3 protein. Counted here are more than 120,000 distinct CDR3 sequences, around 61% occurring once; the ten biggest clones make up around a sixth. Sequenced input: lung tumor tissue. The sequence derives from a man aged 55 to 69 with small cell lung cancer. The chain uses TRBV12-3 or TRBV12-4 and TRBJ1-5, with a possible D match to TRBD1 (6 bases). The CDR3 bases are TGTGCCAGCAGTTTTAGGGAGCCCCGGGGGCCCCAGCTTTTT. Translation: CASSFREPRGPQLF.